This TCR beta chain was found in a study of T cell responses to AZD1222 COVID-19 vaccine. Overall study context: Second-dose intervals of approximately 4 or approximately 12 weeks were pooled.

Study conclusions and caveats: Researchers report vaccine-associated CD4 TCRs spanning spike, with dominance at 160-218 and 743-854. Possibly, clonal diversity was underestimated; donors were largely white British and included more females. Reportedly, nearly half the spike-specific TCRs target unmutated variant regions.

Method: immunoSEQ multiplex PCR; TCRdb's copy keeps in-frame clones and lacks some. This sample has approximately 120,000 clones, with about 85% found just once. The sample holds a few counts of this clone. Its antigen is not known. This CDR3 contains 15 residues. Trimming left V 5 bases short and J 2 bases short, with 12 bases between. Germline assignment: CDR1 SEHNR and CDR2 FQNEAQ (reference sequence). Sequenced here: peripheral blood, sampled on day 0 of AZD1222 vaccination. The chain links TRBV7-9 to TRBJ1-4; D perhaps matches TRBD1 (5 bases). This TCR was recovered from an adult in good health. The CDR3 nucleotides are TGTGCCAGCAGCCGGGACCGGGCCACTAATGAAAAACTGTTTTTT. Its translation is CASSRDRATNEKLFF.